This note documents a single T cell receptor beta chain sequence. Antigen: not known. This table comes from immunoSEQ multiplex PCR, and its TCRdb copy is limited to in-frame clones, with some not included. The sample shows 950 to 1,500 clones, 20% to 25% of them seen only once. Neighboring lung without atypia was obtained no less than 2 cm from the tumor margin. The CDR3 spans 13 residues. V shed 10 bases, J shed 2 bases, and the junction held 3 bases outside the gene matches. Per germline, CDR1 MNHGY and CDR2 SAAAGT. This record belongs to a study of T cells in localized non-small cell lung cancer. The study, taken as a whole, reports: The study found T cell clonality highest in uninvolved adjacent lung, above tumor. Detection in adjacent lung was observed for a median 57 of the top 100 tumor clones.

The specimen was normal lung tissue next to the tumor, collected before any cancer treatment. V usage is TRBV6-8 and J usage is TRBJ1-2; the match to TRBD1 covers 11 bases. The TCR sequence derives from a man between 40 and 75 years old with stage III squamous cell lung carcinoma. In DNA, the CDR3 is TGTGCCACAGGACAGGGGGCGAACTATGGCTACACCTTC. This sequence encodes CATGQGANYGYTF.